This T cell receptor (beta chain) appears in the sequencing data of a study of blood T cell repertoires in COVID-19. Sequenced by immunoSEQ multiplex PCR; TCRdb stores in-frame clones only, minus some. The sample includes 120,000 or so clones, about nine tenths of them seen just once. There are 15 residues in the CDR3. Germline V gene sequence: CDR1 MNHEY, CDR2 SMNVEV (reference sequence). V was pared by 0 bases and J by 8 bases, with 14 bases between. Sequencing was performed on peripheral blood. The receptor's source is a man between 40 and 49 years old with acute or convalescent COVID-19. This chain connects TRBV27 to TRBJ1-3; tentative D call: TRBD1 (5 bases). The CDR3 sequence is CASSLSGLGPDTIYF. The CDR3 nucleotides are TGTGCCAGCAGTTTATCGGGTCTGGGGCCGGACACCATATATTTT.